This TCR beta chain was recovered during a study of beta chain features in type 1 diabetes. Comments on this clone: The target antigen is unknown.

Of the isolated RNA, all was reverse transcribed, and so the sequenced material was expressed TCRB transcripts. Only in-frame clones appear in the TCRdb table, and some are missing; sequencing was by immunoSEQ multiplex PCR. The sample holds about 240,000 clones; approximately 14% are singletons and the top ten take approximately 0.018%. The CDR3 is 13 residues long. Trimming removed 6 bases at V and 1 base at J, with 9 bases between. The germline gives CDR1 MDHEN, CDR2 SYDVKM. Study-level points and caveats: Patients with Type 1 diabetes showed moderately but significantly shorter TCRB CDR3s in all four CD4+ subsets.

The clonotype comes from a man younger than 45 with type 1 diabetes. This chain links TRBV28 with TRBJ1-1; D remains unclear. What was sequenced was naive CD4+ T cells from blood. CDR3 amino acids: CASSYVKNTEAFF. The CDR3 DNA sequence: TGTGCCAGCAGCTACGTCAAGAACACTGAAGCTTTCTTT.